This TCR beta chain is from a study of cytomegalovirus exposure and HLA in healthy donors. Findings of the study overall: Follow-up analysis later connected one missense variant in DCLRE1C with trimming of TCR beta V- and J-genes. A further, later analysis showed that HLA-associated TCR beta chains (compared with equally common others) were more clonally expanded.

About this clone: What it recognizes is unknown.

V gave up 9 bases and J gave up 5 bases, with 19 bases separating them. The CDR3 runs to 14 residues. CDR1 and CDR2 from the germline V gene are MDHEN and SYDVKM. A multiplex PCR was run with 60 Vbeta primers and 13 Jbeta primers. Sequencing was performed with immunoSEQ multiplex PCR; in TCRdb, only in-frame clones are kept and a portion is missing. The ten most abundant clones cover roughly 1.6% of a sample with approximately 140,000 clones. The receptor comes from a middle-aged woman in good health and CMV-seronegative. The V call is TRBV28, the J call TRBJ1-1, with a tentative D call TRBD1 (5 bases). The sequenced material came from PBMCs. CDR3 in amino acids: CASSLGGVGTEAFF. DNA for the CDR3: TGTGCCAGTTCGTTGGGGGGAGTGGGGACTGAAGCTTTCTTT.